This T cell receptor beta chain was retrieved from a study of shared clonotypes between healthy human individuals (dated by TCRdb to between 2020 and 2021). Concerning the study at large: Three men and a couple of women, aged 18 to 49 years, made up the cohort. To estimate repertoire size and how much clonotype sharing occurs between individuals, the study deeply sequenced the blood TCR repertoires of five healthy adults. Different laboratories and diverse techniques were used to prepare libraries and sequence TCR repertoires, to increase sequencing depth and limit assay-specific biases. Each donor's leukapheresis produced roughly between roughly 0.94 and 9.5 billion PBMCs. For each donor, CD4 naive and CD4 memory were each given three plates, CD8 naive was given two plates, and CD8 memory was given one plate.

With regard to this clone: Its target antigen remains unknown. There are no base qualities to consult, and no much larger clone falls within one base.

The donors were healthy, HIV-negative adults who had no recently reported acute infections or vaccinations. All donors were Caucasian adults living in Nashville, Tennessee, USA. CD4+ T cells were enriched through magnetic negative selection, after which naive cells were positively selected on CD45RA and the remaining negative fraction served as the memory subset. After blood collection by leukapheresis, PBMCs were isolated using Ficoll-Histopaque density gradient centrifugation and then cryopreserved in the vapor phase of liquid nitrogen. Analytical flow cytometry was used to check the purity and quantity of every magnetically sorted T cell population. Genomic DNA was isolated from each sorted fraction and quantified by UV absorbance on a Nanodrop 2000c. Using the deep immunoSEQ assay, multiplex PCR amplified TCR CDR3 regions from genomic DNA. For each cell subset, the extracted genomic DNA was distributed evenly across all wells of several immunoSEQ 96-well plates, and each plate served as one replicate. Each replicate PCR for sorted subsets received approximately 200 ng genomic DNA, equal to some 32,000 T cell genomes. Purified libraries were measured with a Qubit 3.0 fluorometer, size-checked on a Bioanalyzer 2100, and measured again with the KAPA Library Quantification kit. A separate single-read 150-cycle Illumina NextSeq 550 flow cell was used to sequence each immunoSEQ 96-well plate. The authors' pipeline ran thus. Because only junctional sequences without quality scores were contained in the immunoSEQ output, filtering matching that applied to full-length reads could not be performed. Sequences were annotated with PyIR, a Python wrapper for IgBLAST v1.9, and V/J genes and CDR3 were assigned using IMGT germline references. Reads were removed for weak V/J assignments (E-value above 1e-6), missing CDR3, stop codons, out-of-frame junctions, or ambiguous translated residues. V3J clonotypes were defined as sequences sharing an identical inferred V gene, J gene, and CDR3 amino acid sequence. The percentage overlap between two repertoires was calculated by dividing the number of shared unique clonotypes by the size of the smaller repertoire. RTK rarefaction, the Chao1 estimator, and Recon v2.1 estimates of unobserved clonotypes were used to assess repertoire richness. Generation probabilities for all TCRbeta clonotypes obtained by the gDNA method from a few donors were computed using OLGA. Drawn from immuneACCESS, this table holds only the in-frame rearrangements with V and J called that TCRdb kept. Clones are partly lost; checked studies trace under half to an unresolved V gene and leave the rest unexplained. The V and J calls and clone size come from that table; D and trimming were worked out from the DNA. Within this sample are about 2.5 million clones, with approximately 90% of them counted one time only. Around 0.38% of the sample lies in the top ten.

Summary of the overall study and its limitations: Even with the large sequencing depth, rarefaction of the sorted-subset datasets indicated that sequencing was incomplete. Naive subsets generally had larger estimated clonotype richness than memory subsets. Because the study included a small number of donors, the genetic and exposure-history diversity represented was limited. Only blood was sampled, and tissue TCR repertoires likely differ from those in blood. About 4.5% of naive CD4, roughly 3.5% of naive CD8, approximately 2.2% of memory CD4, and 0.4% of memory CD8 clonotypes were shared across a few donors. Pairwise subsampling indicated that sequencing depth was expected to affect the degree of clonotype sharing among donors. Clonotypes shared by all four sorted-subset donors showed higher generation probabilities than non-shared clonotypes.

According to the germline V gene, CDR1 reads KGHSH and CDR2 reads LQKENI. The V end loses 8 bases and the J end loses 5 bases, and a stretch of 15 bases separates them. From its cysteine to its phenylalanine, the CDR3 spans 13 amino acids. Just the 39-base CDR3 DNA is kept, in frame starting at base 1. The rearrangement combines TRBV18 with TRBJ1-1; no D segment can be confidently identified. The sequenced sample was naive CD4+ T cells from PBMCs. The cell subset or site label, read with the paper, signifies: CD45RA+ positively selected. This clonotype was obtained from a man aged 18 to 29 in good health. Some clones in this sample may be carry-over from other donors' samples. The DNA is as follows: TGTGCCAGCACACAATCGGCTAGGACTGAAGCTTTCTTT. The translation is CASTQSARTEAFF.